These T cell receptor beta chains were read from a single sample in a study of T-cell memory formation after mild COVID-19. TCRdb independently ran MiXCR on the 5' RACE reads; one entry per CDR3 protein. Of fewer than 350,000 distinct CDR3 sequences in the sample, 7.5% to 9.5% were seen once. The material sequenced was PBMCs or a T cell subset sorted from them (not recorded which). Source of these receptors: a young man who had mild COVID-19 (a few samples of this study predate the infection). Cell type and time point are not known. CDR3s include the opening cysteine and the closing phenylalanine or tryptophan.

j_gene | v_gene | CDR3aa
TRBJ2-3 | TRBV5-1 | CASSPGHEISTDTQYF
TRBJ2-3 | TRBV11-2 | CASSLTSGGKFQVFRTDTQYF
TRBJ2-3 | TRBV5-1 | CASSDGVTDTQYF
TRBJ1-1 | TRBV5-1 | CASSPGPSAWGTEAFF
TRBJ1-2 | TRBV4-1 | CASSQGTGPSNYGYTF
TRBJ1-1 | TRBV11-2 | CASSQGSYTEAFF
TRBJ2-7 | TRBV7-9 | CASSLDLGLTSYEQYF
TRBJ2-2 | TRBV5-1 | CASHTGNTGELFF
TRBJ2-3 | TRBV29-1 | CSVEETGLQDTQYF
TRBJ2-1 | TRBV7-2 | CASSAASGGASYNEQFF